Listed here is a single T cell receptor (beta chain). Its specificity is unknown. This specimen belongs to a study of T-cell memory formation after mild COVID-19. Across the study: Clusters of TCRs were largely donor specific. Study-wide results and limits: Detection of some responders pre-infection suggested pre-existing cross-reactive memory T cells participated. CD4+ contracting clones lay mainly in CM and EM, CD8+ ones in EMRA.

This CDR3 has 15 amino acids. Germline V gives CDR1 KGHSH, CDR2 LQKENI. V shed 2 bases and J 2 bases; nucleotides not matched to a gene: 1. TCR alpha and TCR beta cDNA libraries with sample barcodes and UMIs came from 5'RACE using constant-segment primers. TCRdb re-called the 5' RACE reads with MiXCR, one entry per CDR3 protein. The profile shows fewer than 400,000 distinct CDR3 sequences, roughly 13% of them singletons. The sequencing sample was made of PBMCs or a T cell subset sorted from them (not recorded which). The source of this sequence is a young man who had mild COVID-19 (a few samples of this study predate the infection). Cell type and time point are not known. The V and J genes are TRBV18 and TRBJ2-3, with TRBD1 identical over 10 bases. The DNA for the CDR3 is TGTGCCAGCTCACCAGGACAGGGGGTCACAGATACGCAGTATTTT. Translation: CASSPGQGVTDTQYF. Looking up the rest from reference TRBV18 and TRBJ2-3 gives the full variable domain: NAGVMQNPRHLVRRRGQEARLRCSPMKGHSHVYWYRQLPEEGLKFMVYLQKENIIDESGMPKERFSAEFPKEGPSILRIQQVVRGDSAAYFCASSPGQGVTDTQYFGPGTRLTVL.